This TCR beta chain was retrieved from a study of shared clonotypes between healthy human individuals. TCRdb's table, derived via immunoSEQ multiplex PCR, lists solely in-frame clones and lacks some. This table has about 960,000 clones, over 60% appearing once. In the case of this clone: Additional DNA sequences in this sample encode the identical CDR3.

This CDR3 contains 14 residues. Per the germline V gene, CDR1 is LNHDA and CDR2 is SQIVND (reference sequence). V shed 1 base and J shed 2 bases, with 8 bases lying between them. This receptor was identified in a man aged 18 to 35 in good health. The chain joins TRBV19 to TRBJ1-2; perhaps TRBD1 as D (6 bases). Material: memory CD4+ T cells sorted from blood. The subset denotes: CD45RA-negative fraction. The chain's CDR3 is CASSIGQGNYGYTF. As DNA, the CDR3 is TGTGCCAGTAGTATAGGCCAGGGGAACTATGGCTACACCTTC.